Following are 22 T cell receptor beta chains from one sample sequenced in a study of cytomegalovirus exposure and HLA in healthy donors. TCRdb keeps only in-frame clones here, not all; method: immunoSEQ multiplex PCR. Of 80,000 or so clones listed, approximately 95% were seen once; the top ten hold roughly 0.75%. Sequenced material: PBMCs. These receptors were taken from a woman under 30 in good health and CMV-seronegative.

The CDR3 bases are TGTGCCAGTAGAGGGGCAGGGGATCAGCCCCAGCATTTT. This translates into CASRGAGDQPQHF. This chain links TRBV19 with TRBJ1-5; D is possibly TRBD1 (6 bases). V gave up 6 bases and J gave up 5 bases, with 11 bases separating them. CDR1 LNHDA and CDR2 SQIVND come from the germline V gene (reference sequence). There are 13 residues in the CDR3.

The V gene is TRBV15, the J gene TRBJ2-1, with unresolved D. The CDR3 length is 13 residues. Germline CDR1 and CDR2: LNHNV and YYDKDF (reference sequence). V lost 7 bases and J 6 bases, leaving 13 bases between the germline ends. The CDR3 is CATTQTLGNEQFF. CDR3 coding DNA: TGTGCCACCACCCAAACCCTAGGCAATGAGCAGTTCTTC.

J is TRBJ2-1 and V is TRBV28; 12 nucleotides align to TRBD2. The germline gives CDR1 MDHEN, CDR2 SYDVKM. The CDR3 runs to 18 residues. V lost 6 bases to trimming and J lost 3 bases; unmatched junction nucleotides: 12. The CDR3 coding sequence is TGTGCCAGCAGGTCGACTGGGCTAGCGGGAGGGGGCTACAATGAGCAGTTCTTC. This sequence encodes CASRSTGLAGGGYNEQFF.

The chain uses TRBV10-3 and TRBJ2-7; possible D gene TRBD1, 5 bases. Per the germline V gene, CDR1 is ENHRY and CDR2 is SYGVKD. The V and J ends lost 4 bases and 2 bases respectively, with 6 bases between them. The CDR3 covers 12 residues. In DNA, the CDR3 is TGTGCCATCAGTGGGGGCCCCTACGAGCAGTACTTC. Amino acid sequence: CAISGGPYEQYF.

CDR3 sequence (DNA): TGTGCCAGCAGCGGGCGGACAGAGCAGTACTTC. Its translation is CASSGRTEQYF. The V call is TRBV9, the J call TRBJ2-7; maybe TRBD1 (5 bases). CDR3 size: 11 residues. Germline loops: CDR1 SGDLS, CDR2 YYNGEE. The V gene lost 3 bases and the J gene lost 7 bases, with 8 bases spanning the gap.

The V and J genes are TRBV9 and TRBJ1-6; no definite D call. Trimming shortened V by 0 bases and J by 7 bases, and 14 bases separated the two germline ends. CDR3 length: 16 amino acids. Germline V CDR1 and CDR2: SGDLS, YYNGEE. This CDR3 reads CASSVGSEAANSPLHF. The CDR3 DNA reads TGTGCCAGCAGCGTAGGAAGTGAGGCAGCAAATTCACCCCTCCACTTT.

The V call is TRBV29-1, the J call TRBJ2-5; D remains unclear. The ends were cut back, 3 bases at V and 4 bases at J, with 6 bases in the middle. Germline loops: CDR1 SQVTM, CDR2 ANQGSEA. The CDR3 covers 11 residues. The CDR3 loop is CSVESGETQYF. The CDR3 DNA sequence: TGCAGCGTTGAGTCAGGAGAGACCCAGTACTTC. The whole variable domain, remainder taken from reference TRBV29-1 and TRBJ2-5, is SAVISQKPSRDICQRGTSLTIQCQVDSQVTMMFWYRQQPGQSLTLIATANQGSEATYESGFVIDKFPISRPNLTFSTLTVSNMSPEDSSIYLCSVESGETQYFGPGTRLLVL.

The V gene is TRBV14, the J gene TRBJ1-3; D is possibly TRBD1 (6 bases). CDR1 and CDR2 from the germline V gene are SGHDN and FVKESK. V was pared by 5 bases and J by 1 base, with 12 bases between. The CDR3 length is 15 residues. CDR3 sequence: CASSGLGASGNTIYF. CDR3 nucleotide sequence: TGTGCCAGCAGCGGTCTGGGGGCTTCTGGAAACACCATATATTTT.

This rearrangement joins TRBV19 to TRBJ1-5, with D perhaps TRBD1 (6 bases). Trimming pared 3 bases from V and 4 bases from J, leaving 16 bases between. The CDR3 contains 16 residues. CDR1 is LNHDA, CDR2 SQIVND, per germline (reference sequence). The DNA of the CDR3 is TGTGCCAGTAGTATTCCCTCCAGGGGCTCTAATCAGCCCCAGCATTTT. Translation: CASSIPSRGSNQPQHF.

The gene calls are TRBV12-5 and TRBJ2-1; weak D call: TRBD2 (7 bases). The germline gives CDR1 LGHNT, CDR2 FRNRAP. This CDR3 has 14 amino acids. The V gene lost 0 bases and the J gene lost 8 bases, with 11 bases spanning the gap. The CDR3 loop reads CASGLVPGGDEQFF. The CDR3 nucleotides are TGTGCTAGTGGTTTGGTTCCGGGGGGCGATGAGCAGTTCTTC.

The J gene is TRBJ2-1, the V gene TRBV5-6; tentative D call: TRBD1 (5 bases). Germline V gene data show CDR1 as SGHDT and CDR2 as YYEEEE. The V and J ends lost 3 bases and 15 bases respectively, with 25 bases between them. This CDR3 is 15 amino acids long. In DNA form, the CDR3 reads TGTGCCAGCAGCTCGGGTAGTGGTCAGGGTGGTATTCGGTTCTTC. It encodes CASSSGSGQGGIRFF.

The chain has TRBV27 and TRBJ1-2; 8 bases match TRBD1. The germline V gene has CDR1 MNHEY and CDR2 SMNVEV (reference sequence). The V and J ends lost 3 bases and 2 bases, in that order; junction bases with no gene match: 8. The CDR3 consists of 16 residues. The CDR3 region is CASSLLGQGGNYGYTF. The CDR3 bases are TGTGCCAGCAGTTTGCTCGGACAGGGAGGAAACTATGGCTACACCTTC.

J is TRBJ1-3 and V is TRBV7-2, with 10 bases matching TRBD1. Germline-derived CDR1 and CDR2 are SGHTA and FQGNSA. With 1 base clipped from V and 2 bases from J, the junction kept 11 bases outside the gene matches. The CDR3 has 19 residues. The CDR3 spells CASSLVLDRGSHAGNTIYF. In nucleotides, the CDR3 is TGTGCCAGCAGCTTAGTGTTGGACAGGGGGAGTCATGCTGGAAACACCATATATTTT.

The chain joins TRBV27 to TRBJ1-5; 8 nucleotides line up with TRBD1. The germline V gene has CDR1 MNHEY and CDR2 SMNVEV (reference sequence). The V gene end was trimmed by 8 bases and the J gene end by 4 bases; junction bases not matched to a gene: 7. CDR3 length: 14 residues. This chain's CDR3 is CASRRGQENQPQHF. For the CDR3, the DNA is TGTGCCAGCCGTCGGGGACAGGAAAATCAGCCCCAGCATTTT.

The CDR3 DNA follows: TGCAGCGTCGACCCGACAGGGGTAAACACTGAAGCTTTCTTT. The encoded protein is CSVDPTGVNTEAFF. The chain recombines TRBV29-1 with TRBJ1-1; 8 bases line up with TRBD1. From germline, CDR1 is SQVTM and CDR2 ANQGSEA. This CDR3 region has 14 residues. The V and J ends lost 6 bases and 2 bases, in that order; junction bases with no gene match: 8.

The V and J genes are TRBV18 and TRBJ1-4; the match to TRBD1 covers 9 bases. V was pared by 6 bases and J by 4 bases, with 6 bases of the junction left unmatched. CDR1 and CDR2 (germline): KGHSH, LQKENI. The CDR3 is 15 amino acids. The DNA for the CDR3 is TGTGCCAGCTCGCCTGGGACAGGGCTTAATGAAAAACTGTTTTTT. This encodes CASSPGTGLNEKLFF.

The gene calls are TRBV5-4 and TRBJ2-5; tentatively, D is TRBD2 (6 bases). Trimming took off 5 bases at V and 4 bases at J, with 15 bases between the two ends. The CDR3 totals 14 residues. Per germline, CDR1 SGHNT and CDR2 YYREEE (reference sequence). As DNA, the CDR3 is TGTGCCAGCAGTCAGATGGGGGGTGGAGAGACCCAGTACTTC. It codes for CASSQMGGGETQYF.

The CDR3 sequence: CASSEGWGTTEKLFF. The DNA for the CDR3 is TGTGCCAGCAGTGAAGGGTGGGGGACAACGGAAAAACTGTTTTTT. The V call is TRBV6-1, the J call TRBJ1-4, with D maybe TRBD1 (6 bases). Germline lookup yields CDR1 MNHNS and CDR2 SASEGT. This CDR3 has 15 amino acids. The V end was cut by 1 base, the J end by 8 bases, with 14 bases between.

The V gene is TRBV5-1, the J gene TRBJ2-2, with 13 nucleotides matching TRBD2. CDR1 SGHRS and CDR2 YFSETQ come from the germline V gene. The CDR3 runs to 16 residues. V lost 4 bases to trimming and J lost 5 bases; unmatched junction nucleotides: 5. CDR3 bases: TGCGCCAGCAGCACTCCGGGACTAGCGGGAACCGGGGAGCTGTTTTTT. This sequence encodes CASSTPGLAGTGELFF. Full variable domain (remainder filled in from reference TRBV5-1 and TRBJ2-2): KAGVTQTPRYLIKTRGQQVTLSCSPISGHRSVSWYQQTPGQGLQFLFEYFSETQRNKGNFPGRFSGRQFSNSRSEMNVSTLELGDSALYLCASSTPGLAGTGELFFGEGSRLTVL.

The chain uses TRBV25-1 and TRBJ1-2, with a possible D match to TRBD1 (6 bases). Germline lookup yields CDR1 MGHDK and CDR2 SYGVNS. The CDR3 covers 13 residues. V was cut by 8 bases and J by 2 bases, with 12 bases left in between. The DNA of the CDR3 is TGTGCCAGCCGTCAGGGGCCGAACTATGGCTACACCTTC. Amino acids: CASRQGPNYGYTF.

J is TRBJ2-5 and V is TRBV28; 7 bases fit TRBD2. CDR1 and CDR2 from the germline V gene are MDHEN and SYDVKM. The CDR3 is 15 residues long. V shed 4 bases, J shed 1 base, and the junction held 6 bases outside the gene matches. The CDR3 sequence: CASSSGGGPQETQYF. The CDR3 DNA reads TGTGCCAGCAGTTCAGGCGGGGGACCCCAAGAGACCCAGTACTTC.

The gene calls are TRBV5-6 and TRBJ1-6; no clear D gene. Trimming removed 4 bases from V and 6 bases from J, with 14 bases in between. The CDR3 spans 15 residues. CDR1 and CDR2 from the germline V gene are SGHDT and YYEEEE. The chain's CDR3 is CASSRRALFNSPLHF. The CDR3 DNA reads TGTGCCAGCAGCCGGAGGGCCCTATTTAATTCACCCCTCCACTTT. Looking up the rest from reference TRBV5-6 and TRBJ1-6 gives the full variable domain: DAGVTQSPTHLIKTRGQQVTLRCSPKSGHDTVSWYQQALGQGPQFIFQYYEEEERQRGNFPDRFSGHQFPNYSSELNVNALLLGDSALYLCASSRRALFNSPLHFGNGTRLTVT.